A single sample is the source of the 18 T cell receptor beta chains below, sequenced in a study of control samples from healthy donors and cancer patients. The table came from immunoSEQ multiplex PCR; TCRdb's copy has only in-frame clones and leaves some out. This sample has roughly 370,000 clones, with over 75% found just once. The sequencing input was PBMCs. All receptors derive from a man between 40 and 49 years old with head and neck cancer.

V is TRBV7-9 and J is TRBJ1-1; D call uncertain. The CDR3 runs to 14 residues. Per the germline V gene, CDR1 is SEHNR and CDR2 is FQNEAQ (reference sequence). With 7 bases removed from V and 0 bases from J, the gap between germline ends came to 12 bases. In DNA form, the CDR3 reads TGTGCCAGCATAAAACAGACTATGAACACTGAAGCTTTCTTT. It specifies CASIKQTMNTEAFF.

This clone was seen just once. V and J are TRBV25-1 and TRBJ2-1, with TRBD2 identical over 11 bases. With V trimmed by 2 bases and J by 7 bases, 7 bases remained unmatched. Germline CDR1 and CDR2: MGHDK and SYGVNS. This CDR3 region has 16 residues. CDR3 in amino acids: CASSEKRASGRNEQFF. In DNA, the CDR3 is TGTGCCAGCAGTGAAAAACGGGCTAGCGGGAGGAATGAGCAGTTCTTC.

This clone is a singleton in its sample. The V gene is TRBV20-1, the J gene TRBJ1-5; 8 positions agree with TRBD1. Germline V gene lookup returns CDR1 DFQATT and CDR2 SNEGSKA (reference sequence). The CDR3 covers 15 residues. Trimming took 3 bases from V and 4 from J; bases not matched to a gene: 8. Here the CDR3 reads CSASGDRRGNQPQHF. The DNA for the CDR3 is TGCAGTGCTAGTGGGGACAGGCGGGGGAATCAGCCCCAGCATTTT.

The chain has TRBV29-1 and TRBJ2-1; possibly TRBD2 for D (5 bases). CDR1 is SQVTM and CDR2 is ANQGSEA in the germline V gene. The CDR3 runs 10 residues. Trimming took off 5 bases at V and 9 bases at J, with 8 bases between the two ends. CDR3 in DNA: TGCAGCGTTAACGGAGGTGAGCAGTTCTTC. Amino acid sequence: CSVNGGEQFF.

V and J are TRBV11-3 and TRBJ2-2; D is unresolved. Germline V gene lookup returns CDR1 SGHNT and CDR2 YENEEA. Trimming stripped 6 bases from V and 0 bases from J, with 11 bases between. The CDR3 loop spans 15 amino acids. The CDR3 spells CASSMGFANTGELFF. The CDR3 DNA sequence: TGTGCCAGCAGTATGGGGTTCGCGAACACCGGGGAGCTGTTTTTT.

Concerning this clone: The sample carries other DNA sequences with the same CDR3. J is TRBJ1-1 and V is TRBV9; 10 bases fit TRBD1. Germline CDR1 SGDLS, CDR2 YYNGEE. V was pared by 3 bases and J by 1 base, with 3 bases of the junction left unmatched. The CDR3 has 15 amino acids. CDR3 in amino acids: CASSARDRGNTEAFF. The CDR3 DNA sequence: TGTGCCAGCAGCGCCCGGGACAGGGGGAACACTGAAGCTTTCTTT.

The CDR3 nucleotides read TGTGCCAGCAGGGGGACAGGCCTCAGACATTCACCCCTCCACTTT. This gives the protein CASRGTGLRHSPLHF. J is TRBJ1-6 and V is TRBV5-8; 8 nucleotides agree with TRBD1. V dropped 5 bases and J dropped 8; count of bases not matched to a gene: 9. This CDR3 is built from 15 residues. CDR1 and CDR2 (germline): SGHTS, YDEGEE.

The V call is TRBV28, the J call TRBJ1-1; D not certain. This CDR3 comprises 13 residues. V lost 6 bases and J 1 base, leaving 9 bases between the germline ends. The germline gives CDR1 MDHEN, CDR2 SYDVKM. The CDR3 sequence: CASRPDGNTEAFF. The CDR3 coding sequence is TGTGCCAGCAGACCGGACGGGAACACTGAAGCTTTCTTT.

This clone has a single count. The chain recombines TRBV28 with TRBJ1-1, with D maybe TRBD1 (6 bases). Trimming took off 6 bases at V and 3 bases at J, with 17 bases between the two ends. The CDR3 has 15 residues. Looked up from germline, CDR1 is MDHEN and CDR2 is SYDVKM. This CDR3 reads CASSLIQGIDTEAFF. The CDR3 DNA reads as TGTGCCAGCAGCCTAATTCAGGGGATAGACACTGAAGCTTTCTTT.

This clone was found a few times. The chain is built from TRBV5-6 and TRBJ1-3; tentative D call: TRBD1 (6 bases). With 4 bases removed from V and 4 bases from J, the gap between germline ends came to 15 bases. Germline V gene data show CDR1 as SGHDT and CDR2 as YYEEEE. The length of the CDR3 is 15 residues. The CDR3 region has the DNA TGTGCCAGCAGCCCGGTGGGGGCGGGAGGAAACACCATATATTTT. Translating gives CASSPVGAGGNTIYF.

The CDR3 region has the DNA TGTGCCAGCAGCTTAGTTGATAGTAGGGAGACCCAGTACTTC. Translating it yields CASSLVDSRETQYF. This chain links TRBV7-8 with TRBJ2-5; D is unresolved. The length of the CDR3 is 14 residues. Germline-derived CDR1 and CDR2 are SGHVS and FQNEAQ. Trimming pared 1 base from V and 5 bases from J, leaving 11 bases between.

The rearrangement joins TRBV6-5 to TRBJ1-2, with D possibly matching TRBD1 (6 bases). The germline gives CDR1 MNHEY, CDR2 SVGAGI. The germline V and J ends were trimmed by 8 bases and 3 bases, with 13 bases remaining between them. The CDR3 consists of 13 residues. Here the CDR3 reads CASRNREDYGYTF. The CDR3, as DNA: TGTGCCAGCCGAAACAGGGAAGACTATGGCTACACCTTC.

Here the CDR3 DNA reads TGTGCCAGCAGCTTAACCTGGGCAGACGAGCAGTACTTC. Protein: CASSLTWADEQYF. The chain has TRBV7-3 and TRBJ2-7; no clear D gene. From germline, CDR1 is SGHTA and CDR2 FQGTGA. V gave up 0 bases and J gave up 5 bases, with 8 bases separating them. CDR3 length: 13 amino acids.

The chain recombines TRBV11-3 with TRBJ2-1, with D uncertain. Trimming pared 0 bases from V and 9 bases from J, leaving 6 bases between. CDR3 size: 12 residues. The germline gives CDR1 SGHNT, CDR2 YENEEA. The CDR3 coding sequence is TGTGCCAGCAGCTTAGATTTGGGTGAGCAGTTCTTC. Its protein is CASSLDLGEQFF.

The chain couples TRBV3-1 (or the pseudogene TRBV3-2) to TRBJ1-2, with a weak D call TRBD1 (5 bases). This CDR3 comprises 15 residues. Between the trimmed V and J ends, which lost 3 bases and 4 bases, there was a span of 15 bases. Germline CDR1 LGHDT, CDR2 YNNKEL (reference sequence). CDR3 in amino acids: CASSQSRWGLYGYTF. In nucleotides, the CDR3 is TGTGCCAGCAGCCAGTCCAGGTGGGGCCTCTATGGCTACACCTTC.

The rearrangement joins TRBV5-6 to TRBJ2-7; TRBD1 matches at 7 bases. CDR3 length equals 14 residues. V was clipped by 2 bases and J by 5 bases; unmatched bases: 7. Per germline, CDR1 SGHDT and CDR2 YYEEEE. The CDR3 coding sequence is TGTGCCAGCAGCTTAAAGGGGGCTCACCACGAGCAGTACTTC. Amino acid sequence: CASSLKGAHHEQYF.

The V call is TRBV12-3 or TRBV12-4, the J call TRBJ1-1; no definite D call. The CDR3 is made up of 12 amino acids. V lost 3 bases and J lost 2, with 4 bases in between. The CDR3 DNA sequence: TGTGCCAGCAGTTTTGAAAACACTGAAGCTTTCTTT. It specifies CASSFENTEAFF.

This chain links TRBV7-3 with TRBJ2-7; D is unresolved. Germline CDR1 is SGHTA and CDR2 is FQGTGA. CDR3 length: 13 amino acids. Deletions cut 2 bases from V and 2 bases from J, with 7 bases between. The CDR3 is CASSLDSTYEQYF. CDR3 DNA sequence: TGTGCCAGCAGCTTAGACTCCACCTACGAGCAGTACTTC. Full variable domain (outside the CDR3, taken from reference TRBV7-3 and TRBJ2-7): GAGVSQTPSNKVTEKGKYVELRCDPISGHTALYWYRQSLGQGPEFLIYFQGTGAADDSGLPNDRFFAVRPEGSVSTLKIQRTERGDSAVYLCASSLDSTYEQYFGPGTRLTVT.